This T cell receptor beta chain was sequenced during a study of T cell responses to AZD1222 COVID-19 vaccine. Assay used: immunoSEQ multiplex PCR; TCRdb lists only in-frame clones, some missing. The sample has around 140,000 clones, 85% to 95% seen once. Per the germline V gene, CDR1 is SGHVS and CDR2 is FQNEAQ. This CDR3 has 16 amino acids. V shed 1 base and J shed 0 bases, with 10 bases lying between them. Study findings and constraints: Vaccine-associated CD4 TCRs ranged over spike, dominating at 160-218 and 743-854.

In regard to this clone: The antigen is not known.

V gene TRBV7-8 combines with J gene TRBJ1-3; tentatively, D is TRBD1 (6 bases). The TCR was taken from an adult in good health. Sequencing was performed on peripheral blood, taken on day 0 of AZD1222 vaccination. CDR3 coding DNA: TGTGCCAGCAGCTTAGGGACAGTATCCTCTGGAAACACCATATATTTT. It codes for CASSLGTVSSGNTIYF.